The clone carrying this T cell receptor beta chain appeared many times. The antigen is unknown. These data come from a study of T cell repertoires in cytomegalovirus infection. For the study at large: CMV infection plus the matching HLA type was flagged by public TCR beta signatures.

Germline V lookup: CDR1 SEHNR, CDR2 FQNEAQ (reference sequence). The V end lost 2 bases, the J end lost 6 bases, and 9 bases lay between the germline ends. This CDR3 is 13 amino acids long. MiXCR, run by TCRdb on the reads, gives a single entry per CDR3 protein. The table lists 900,000 to 950,000 distinct CDR3 sequences, around 30% of them singletons. The TCR sequence derives from a human donor in good health (CMV status not recorded). Some clones in this sample may be carry-over from other donors' samples. V usage is TRBV7-9 and J usage is TRBJ2-3, with unresolved D. The sample here was cultured CD8+ T cells from PBMCs, taken from culture after CMV antigen stimulation. CDR3 region: CASSLPAPDTQYF. The CDR3 DNA reads as TGTGCCAGCAGCTTACCCGCCCCGGATACGCAGTATTTT.